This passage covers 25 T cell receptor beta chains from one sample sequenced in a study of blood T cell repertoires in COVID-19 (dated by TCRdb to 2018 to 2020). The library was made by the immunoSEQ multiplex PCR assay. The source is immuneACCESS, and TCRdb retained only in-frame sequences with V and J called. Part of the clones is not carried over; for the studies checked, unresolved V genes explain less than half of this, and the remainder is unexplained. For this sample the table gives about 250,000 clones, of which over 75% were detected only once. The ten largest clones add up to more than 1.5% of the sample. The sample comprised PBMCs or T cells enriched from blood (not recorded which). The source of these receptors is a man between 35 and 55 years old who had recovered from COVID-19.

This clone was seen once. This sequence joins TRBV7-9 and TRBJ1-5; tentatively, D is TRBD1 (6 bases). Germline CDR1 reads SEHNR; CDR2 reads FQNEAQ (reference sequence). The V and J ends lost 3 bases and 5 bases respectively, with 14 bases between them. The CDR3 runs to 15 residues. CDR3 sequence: CASSFPSGDHQPQHF. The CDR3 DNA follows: TGTGCCAGCAGCTTTCCGTCAGGGGACCATCAGCCCCAGCATTTT.

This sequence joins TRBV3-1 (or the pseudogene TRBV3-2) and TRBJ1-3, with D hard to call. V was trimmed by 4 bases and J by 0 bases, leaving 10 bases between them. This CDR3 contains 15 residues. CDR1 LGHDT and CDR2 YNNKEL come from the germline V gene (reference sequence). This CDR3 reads CASSPITSSGNTIYF. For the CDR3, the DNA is TGTGCCAGCAGCCCGATCACGAGCTCTGGAAACACCATATATTTT.

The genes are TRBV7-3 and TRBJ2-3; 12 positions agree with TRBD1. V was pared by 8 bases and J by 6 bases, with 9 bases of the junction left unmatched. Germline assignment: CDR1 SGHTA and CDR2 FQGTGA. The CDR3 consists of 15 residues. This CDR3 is CASGPGTGGLDTQYF. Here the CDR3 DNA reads TGTGCCAGCGGACCCGGGACAGGGGGCTTGGATACGCAGTATTTT. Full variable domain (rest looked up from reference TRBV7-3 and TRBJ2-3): GAGVSQTPSNKVTEKGKYVELRCDPISGHTALYWYRQSLGQGPEFLIYFQGTGAADDSGLPNDRFFAVRPEGSVSTLKIQRTERGDSAVYLCASGPGTGGLDTQYFGPGTRLTVL.

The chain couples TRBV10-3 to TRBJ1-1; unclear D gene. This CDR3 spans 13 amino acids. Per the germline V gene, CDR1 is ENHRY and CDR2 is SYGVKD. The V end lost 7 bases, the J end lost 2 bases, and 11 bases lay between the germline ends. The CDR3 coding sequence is TGTGCCATCACCGGGATAGCCAACACTGAAGCTTTCTTT. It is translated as CAITGIANTEAFF.

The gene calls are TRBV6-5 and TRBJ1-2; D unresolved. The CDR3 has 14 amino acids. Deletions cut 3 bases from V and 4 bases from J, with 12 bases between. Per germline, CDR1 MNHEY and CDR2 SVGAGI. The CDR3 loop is CASSYDLEGYGYTF. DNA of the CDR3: TGTGCCAGCAGTTATGATCTAGAGGGCTATGGCTACACCTTC.

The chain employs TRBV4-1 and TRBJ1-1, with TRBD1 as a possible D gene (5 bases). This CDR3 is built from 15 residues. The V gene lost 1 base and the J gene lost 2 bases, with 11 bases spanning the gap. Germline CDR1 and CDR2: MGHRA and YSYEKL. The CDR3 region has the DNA TGCGCCAGCAGCCAAGGATGGGGGGTTAACACTGAAGCTTTCTTT. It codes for CASSQGWGVNTEAFF.

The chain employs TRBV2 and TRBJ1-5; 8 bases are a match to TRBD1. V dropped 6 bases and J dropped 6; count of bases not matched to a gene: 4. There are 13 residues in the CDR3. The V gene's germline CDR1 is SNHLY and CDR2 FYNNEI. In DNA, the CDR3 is TGTGCCAGCAGAGGACAGGGTACTCAGCCCCAGCATTTT. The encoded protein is CASRGQGTQPQHF. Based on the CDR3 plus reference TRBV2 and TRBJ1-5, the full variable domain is EPEVTQTPSHQVTQMGQEVILRCVPISNHLYFYWYRQILGQKVEFLVSFYNNEISEKSEIFDDQFSVERPDGSNFTLKIRSTKLEDSAMYFCASRGQGTQPQHFGDGTRLSIL.

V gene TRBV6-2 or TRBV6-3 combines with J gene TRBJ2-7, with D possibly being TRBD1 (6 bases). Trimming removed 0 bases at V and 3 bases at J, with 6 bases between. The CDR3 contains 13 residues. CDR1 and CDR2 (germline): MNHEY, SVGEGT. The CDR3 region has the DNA TGTGCCAGCAGTTACTCGACAGGCTACGAGCAGTACTTC. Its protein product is CASSYSTGYEQYF.

The DNA for the CDR3 is TGTGCCAGCAGATTAGGACTAGCGGGAGACGAGCAGTACTTC. Protein product: CASRLGLAGDEQYF. The chain couples TRBV2 to TRBJ2-7; 13 nucleotides align to TRBD2. Germline loops: CDR1 SNHLY, CDR2 FYNNEI. This CDR3 is built from 14 residues. With V trimmed by 6 bases and J by 5 bases, 4 bases remained unmatched.

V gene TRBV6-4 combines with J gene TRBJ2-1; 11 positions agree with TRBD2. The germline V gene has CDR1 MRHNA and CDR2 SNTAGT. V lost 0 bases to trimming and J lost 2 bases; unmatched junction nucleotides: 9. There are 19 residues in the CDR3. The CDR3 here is CASSDSALAGASAYNEQFF. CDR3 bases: TGTGCCAGCAGTGACTCGGCACTAGCGGGAGCAAGTGCCTACAATGAGCAGTTCTTC.

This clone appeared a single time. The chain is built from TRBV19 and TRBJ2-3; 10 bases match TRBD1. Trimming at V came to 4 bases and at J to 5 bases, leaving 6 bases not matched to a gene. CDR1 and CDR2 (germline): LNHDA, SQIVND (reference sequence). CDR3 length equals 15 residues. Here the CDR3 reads CASSTPGQGIDTQYF. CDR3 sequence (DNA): TGTGCCAGTAGTACCCCGGGACAGGGGATAGATACGCAGTATTTT.

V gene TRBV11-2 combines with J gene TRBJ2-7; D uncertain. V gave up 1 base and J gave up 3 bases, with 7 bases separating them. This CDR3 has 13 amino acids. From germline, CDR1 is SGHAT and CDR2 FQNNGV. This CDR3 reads CASSLARYYEQYF. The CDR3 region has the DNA TGTGCCAGCAGCTTAGCTCGTTACTACGAGCAGTACTTC.

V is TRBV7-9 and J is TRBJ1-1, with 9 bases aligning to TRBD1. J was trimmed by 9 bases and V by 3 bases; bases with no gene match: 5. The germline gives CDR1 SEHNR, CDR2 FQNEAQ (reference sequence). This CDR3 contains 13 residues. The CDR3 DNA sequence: TGTGCCAGCAGCTTGGGGACAGGGAGAAAAGCTTTCTTT. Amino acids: CASSLGTGRKAFF.

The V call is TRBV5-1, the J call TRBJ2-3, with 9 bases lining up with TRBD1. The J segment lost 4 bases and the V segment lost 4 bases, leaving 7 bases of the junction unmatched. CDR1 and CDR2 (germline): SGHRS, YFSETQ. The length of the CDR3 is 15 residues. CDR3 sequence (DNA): TGCGCCAGCAGCAATTCCGACAGGGGGGCAGATACGCAGTATTTT. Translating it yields CASSNSDRGADTQYF. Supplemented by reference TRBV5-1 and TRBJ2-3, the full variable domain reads KAGVTQTPRYLIKTRGQQVTLSCSPISGHRSVSWYQQTPGQGLQFLFEYFSETQRNKGNFPGRFSGRQFSNSRSEMNVSTLELGDSALYLCASSNSDRGADTQYFGPGTRLTVL.

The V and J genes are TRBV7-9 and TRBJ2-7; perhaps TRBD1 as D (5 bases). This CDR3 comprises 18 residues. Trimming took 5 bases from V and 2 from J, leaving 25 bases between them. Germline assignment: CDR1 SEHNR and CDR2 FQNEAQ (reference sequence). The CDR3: CASSLRNTGSGPTYEQYF. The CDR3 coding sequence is TGTGCCAGCAGCCTCCGCAATACTGGTTCAGGGCCTACCTACGAGCAGTACTTC.

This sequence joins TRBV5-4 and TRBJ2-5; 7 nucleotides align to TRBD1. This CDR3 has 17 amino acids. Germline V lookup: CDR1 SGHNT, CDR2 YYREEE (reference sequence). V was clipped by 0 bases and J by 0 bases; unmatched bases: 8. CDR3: CASSLGQGGGNQETQYF. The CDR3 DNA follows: TGTGCCAGCAGCTTGGGACAGGGTGGGGGTAACCAAGAGACCCAGTACTTC.

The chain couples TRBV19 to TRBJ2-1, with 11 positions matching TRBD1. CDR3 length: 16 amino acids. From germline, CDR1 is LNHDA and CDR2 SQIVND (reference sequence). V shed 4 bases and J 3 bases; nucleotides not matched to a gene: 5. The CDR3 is CASSTLDRGHYNEQFF. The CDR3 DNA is TGTGCCAGTAGTACTCTGGACAGGGGGCACTACAATGAGCAGTTCTTC.

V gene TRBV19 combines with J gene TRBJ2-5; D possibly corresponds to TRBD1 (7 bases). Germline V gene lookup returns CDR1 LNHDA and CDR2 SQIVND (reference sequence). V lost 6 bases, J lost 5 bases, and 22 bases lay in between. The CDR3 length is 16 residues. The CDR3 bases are TGTGCCAGTAGCCCTCGGGAGAGAGGGGGCCGGGAGACCCAGTACTTC. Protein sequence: CASSPRERGGRETQYF.

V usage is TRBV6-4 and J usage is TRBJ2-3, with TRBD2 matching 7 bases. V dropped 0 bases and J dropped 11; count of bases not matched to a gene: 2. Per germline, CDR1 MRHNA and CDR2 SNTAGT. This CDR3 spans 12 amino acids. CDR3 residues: CASSDSGGMQYF. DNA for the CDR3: TGTGCCAGCAGTGACTCGGGAGGGATGCAGTATTTT.

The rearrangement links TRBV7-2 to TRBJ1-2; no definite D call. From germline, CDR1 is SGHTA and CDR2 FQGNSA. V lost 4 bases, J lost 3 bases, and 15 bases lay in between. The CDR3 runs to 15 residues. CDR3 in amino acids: CASSYSSVADYGYTF. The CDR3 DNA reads TGTGCCAGCAGCTACTCCTCTGTGGCGGACTATGGCTACACCTTC.

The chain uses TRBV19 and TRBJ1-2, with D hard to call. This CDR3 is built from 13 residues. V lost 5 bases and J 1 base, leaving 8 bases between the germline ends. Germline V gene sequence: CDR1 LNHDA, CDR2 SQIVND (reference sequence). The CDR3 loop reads CASSLGSNYGYTF. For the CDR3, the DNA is TGTGCCAGTAGTCTCGGGAGTAACTATGGCTACACCTTC.

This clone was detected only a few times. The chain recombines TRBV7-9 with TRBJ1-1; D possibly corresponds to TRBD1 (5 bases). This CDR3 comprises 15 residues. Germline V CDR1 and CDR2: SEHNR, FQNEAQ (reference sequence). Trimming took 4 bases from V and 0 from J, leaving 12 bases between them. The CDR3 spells CASSSVLQVNTEAFF. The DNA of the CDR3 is TGTGCCAGCAGCTCCGTGTTACAGGTGAACACTGAAGCTTTCTTT.

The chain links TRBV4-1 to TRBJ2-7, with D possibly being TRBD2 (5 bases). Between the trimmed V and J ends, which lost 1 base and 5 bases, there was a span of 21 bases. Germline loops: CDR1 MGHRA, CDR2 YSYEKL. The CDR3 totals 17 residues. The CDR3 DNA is TGCGCCAGCAGCCAAGGAAGGCCCGGGGTTCGTCTGGACGAGCAGTACTTC. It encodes CASSQGRPGVRLDEQYF.

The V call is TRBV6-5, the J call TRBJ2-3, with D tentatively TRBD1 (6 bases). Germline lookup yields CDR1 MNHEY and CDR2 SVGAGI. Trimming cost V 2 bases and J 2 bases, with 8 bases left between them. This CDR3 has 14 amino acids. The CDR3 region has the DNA TGTGCCAGCAGTTACGGGACAACCACAGATACGCAGTATTTT. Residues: CASSYGTTTDTQYF.

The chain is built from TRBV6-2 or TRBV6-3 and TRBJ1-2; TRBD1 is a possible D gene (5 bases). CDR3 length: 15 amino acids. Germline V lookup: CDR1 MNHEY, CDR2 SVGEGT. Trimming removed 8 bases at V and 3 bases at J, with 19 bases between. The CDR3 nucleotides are TGTGCCAGCGGCCATCCCCCGACAGAGTACTATGGCTACACCTTC. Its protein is CASGHPPTEYYGYTF.